This record concerns one T cell receptor beta chain sequence. What it binds is not known. Germline lookup yields CDR1 SGHKS and CDR2 YYEKEE (reference sequence). The length of the CDR3 is 13 residues. The V segment lost 3 bases and the J segment 4 bases; nucleotides outside the gene matches: 3. Assay used: immunoSEQ multiplex PCR; TCRdb lists only in-frame clones, some missing. This sample has roughly 150,000 clones, with roughly nine tenths found just once. The data derive from a study of cytomegalovirus exposure and HLA in healthy donors. Study summary: The 120 or so validation repertoires were reported in a later analysis to have been generated on the same platform as the approximately 600 first-cohort repertoires. Findings and caveats of the study: Despite most TCR sequences being rare, some public TCRs occurred in many donors. Some TCR beta chains (more than 150 of them) were listed as cytomegalovirus-associated.

The sequence came from a woman aged 25 to 39 in good health and CMV-seronegative. The chain recombines TRBV5-5 with TRBJ2-7, with 8 bases identical to TRBD1. Source material: PBMCs. In DNA, the CDR3 is TGTGCCAGCAGCTGGACAGGGACGTACGAGCAGTACTTC. Translation gives CASSWTGTYEQYF.